Listed below are T cell receptor beta chains from one sample, sequenced in a study of blood T cell repertoires in COVID-19. Sequenced by immunoSEQ multiplex PCR; TCRdb stores in-frame clones only, minus some. Among 130,000 to 150,000 clones listed, more than 70% were seen once. Sequencing was performed on peripheral blood. The receptor set was obtained from a man in his fifties or sixties with active or convalescent COVID-19. Both conserved end residues are part of each CDR3. D genes are given only for firm matches. Size tells how often a clone was seen (once, few, many) or the class of an expanded clone, and some rows leave it out.

V	J	D	length	size	DNA	CDR3
TRBV7-9	TRBJ2-1	NA	12	once	TGTGCCAGCAGCATCGACAGCAATGAGCAGTTCTTC	CASSIDSNEQFF
TRBV19	TRBJ2-7	TRBD2	16	NA	TGTGCCAGTAGTATCGGGGGCGGGGGACTAGCGTTGGAGCAGTACTTC	CASSIGGGGLALEQYF
TRBV18	TRBJ2-7	NA	13	NA	TGTGCCAGCTCTCCAGACTGGGGGGGCCGGAACCACTTC	CASSPDWGGRNHF
TRBV13	TRBJ1-1	NA	14	once	TGTGCCAGCAGCCCCAGGGGTGGGTACACTGAAGCTTTCTTT	CASSPRGGYTEAFF
TRBV9	TRBJ1-5	TRBD1	15	NA	TGTGCCAGCAGCGTAGATGGACAGGGGAATCAGCCCCAGCATTTT	CASSVDGQGNQPQHF
TRBV30	TRBJ2-7	NA	13	NA	TGTGCCTGGAGTCGCGAAGGAGGGTACGAGCAGTACTTC	CAWSREGGYEQYF
TRBV6-6	TRBJ1-5	TRBD1	20	NA	TGTGCCAGCAGTCCTGGAGGGGCAGGGGGCACAATCGGTATGGTTCAGCCCCAGCATTTT	CASSPGGAGGTIGMVQPQHF
TRBV28	TRBJ2-5	TRBD2	14	NA	TGTGCCAGCAGTTTGGCCGGGAGGGGAGAGACCCAGTACTTC	CASSLAGRGETQYF
TRBV6-5	TRBJ2-5	NA	14	NA	TGTGCCAGCAGTTACTCTGCTGGGAGGGAGACCCAGTACTTC	CASSYSAGRETQYF
TRBV27	TRBJ2-7	NA	13	NA	TGTGCCAGCAGTCACGGAGGACCCTACGAGCAGTACTTC	CASSHGGPYEQYF
TRBV6-5	TRBJ1-5	NA	12	few	TGTGCCAGCAGGTGGAGGGCGGAGCCCCAGCATTTT	CASRWRAEPQHF
TRBV27	TRBJ2-5	TRBD1	14	NA	TGTGCCAGCAGTTGGACAGGGACGAGAGAGACCCAGTACTTC	CASSWTGTRETQYF
TRBV7-9	TRBJ2-3	NA	15	NA	TGTGCCAGCAGCTTCGTGGGGGGAGTAACAGATACGCAGTATTTT	CASSFVGGVTDTQYF
TRBV15	TRBJ1-4	NA	13	NA	TGTGCCACCTTCCCCTCCTCGGGGGGAAAACTGTTTTTT	CATFPSSGGKLFF
TRBV10-3	TRBJ2-1	TRBD2	18	NA	TGTGCCATCAGTGGGACTAGCGGGCTTACAAGCTCCTACAATGAACAGTTCTTC	CAISGTSGLTSSYNEQFF
TRBV5-6	TRBJ2-1	TRBD2	16	NA	TGTGCCAGCAGCCCGGTTAGCGGGAGGGACTACAATGAGCAGTTCTTC	CASSPVSGRDYNEQFF
TRBV15	TRBJ2-1	TRBD2	16	once	TGTGCCACCAGCAGAGTGGGGAGCGGGAGGGACGAGGGGCGGTTCTTC	CATSRVGSGRDEGRFF
TRBV12-3/TRBV12-4	TRBJ2-1	NA	12	NA	TGTGCCAGCAGTCCGCAGGGGAATGAGCAGTTCTTC	CASSPQGNEQFF
TRBV28	TRBJ2-6	TRBD2	17	NA	TGTGCCAGCAGTTTACGAGCGGGAAACTCTGGGGCCAACGTCCTGACTTTC	CASSLRAGNSGANVLTF
TRBV6-5	TRBJ2-1	TRBD2	15	NA	TGTGCCAGCAGTAGCGGGAGTCAAGCCAAGAATGAGCAGTTCTTC	CASSSGSQAKNEQFF
TRBV9	TRBJ2-5	NA	15	NA	TGTGCCAGCAGCGCCAGGGTTTCTACCCAAGAGACCCAGTACTTC	CASSARVSTQETQYF
TRBV9	TRBJ2-5	TRBD2	16	NA	TGTGCCAGCAGCGTAGTCGGTAGCGGGGCGGGCGAGACCCAGTACTTC	CASSVVGSGAGETQYF
TRBV19	TRBJ1-5	NA	14	NA	TGTGCCAGTAGTATCTACCTGGGCAATCAGCCCCAGCATTTT	CASSIYLGNQPQHF
TRBV9	TRBJ2-2	NA	17	NA	TGTGCCAGCAGCGTAGTGCCTTGGCGGACGAACACCGGGGAGCTGTTTTTT	CASSVVPWRTNTGELFF
TRBV4-1	TRBJ1-3	NA	15	NA	TGCGCCAGCAGCCAATCTCAGGCACCTGGAAACACCATATATTTT	CASSQSQAPGNTIYF
TRBV18	TRBJ1-1	NA	13	once	TGTGCCAGCTCGTGGACAGTAGACACTGAAGCTTTCTTT	CASSWTVDTEAFF
TRBV27	TRBJ1-1	NA	14	NA	TGTGCCAGCAGATCAAACGGGGGAAACACTGAAGCTTTCTTT	CASRSNGGNTEAFF
TRBV5-4	TRBJ2-5	NA	14	NA	TGTGCCAGCAGCCGAGGGTTTGGGCAAGAGACCCAGTACTTC	CASSRGFGQETQYF
TRBV2	TRBJ2-3	NA	14	NA	TGTGCCAGCAGTGACCGGACAGCGACAGATACGCAGTATTTT	CASSDRTATDTQYF
TRBV13	TRBJ2-1	NA	12	NA	TGTGCCAGCAGCCAAGGGGCCTATGAGCAGTTCTTC	CASSQGAYEQFF
TRBV28	TRBJ1-2	NA	15	once	TGTGCCAGCAGGGTCGGAATGGGGGGGCACTATGGCTACACCTTC	CASRVGMGGHYGYTF
TRBV19	TRBJ1-2	TRBD1	16	NA	TGTGCCAGTAGAGGGACAGGGGAAAGCGCAGTTAATGGCTACACCTTC	CASRGTGESAVNGYTF
TRBV5-1	TRBJ2-7	NA	14	NA	TGCGCCAGCAGTTCAAAGGGGCTGGTCTACGAGCAGTACTTC	CASSSKGLVYEQYF
TRBV2	TRBJ2-1	TRBD2	16	NA	TGTGCCAGCACCATAACCGGGACTAGCGGGGGGAATGAGCAGTTCTTC	CASTITGTSGGNEQFF
TRBV7-9	TRBJ2-1	NA	13	NA	TGTGCCAGCCGTCGTACGGTTAACAATGAGCAGTTCTTC	CASRRTVNNEQFF
TRBV5-5	TRBJ1-2	NA	13	once	TGTGCCAGCAGTTCCGTATTGAGGCAGGGCTACACCTTC	CASSSVLRQGYTF
TRBV6-5	TRBJ2-2	NA	15	NA	TGTGCCAGCAGTCCGGGGGGCTCGCTCACCGGGGAGCTGTTTTTT	CASSPGGSLTGELFF
TRBV6-5	TRBJ2-7	NA	13	NA	TGTGCCAGCAGTTGGGGGGGCGGTGGGGAGCAGTACTTC	CASSWGGGGEQYF
TRBV9	TRBJ2-7	NA	13	NA	TGTGCCAGCAGCAGGACAGCGACCTACGAGCAGTACTTC	CASSRTATYEQYF
TRBV27	TRBJ2-3	NA	12	NA	TGTGCCAGCAGTTCCCTTTGGGGAGCCCAGTATTTT	CASSSLWGAQYF
TRBV28	TRBJ2-7	TRBD2	15	NA	TGTGCCAGCAGCGCACTAGCGGGAAGCTCCTACGAGCAGTACTTC	CASSALAGSSYEQYF
TRBV19	TRBJ1-1	NA	16	NA	TGTGCCAGTAGTAAATGGGGCAGGGGACAGAACACTGAAGCTTTCTTT	CASSKWGRGQNTEAFF
TRBV2	TRBJ2-5	NA	12	NA	TGTGCCAGCCGACAGATTGTAGAGACCCAGTACTTC	CASRQIVETQYF
TRBV28	TRBJ2-5	NA	16	once	TGTGCCAGCAGTCCGGTAGTGGCTACCGCTAGGGAGACCCAGTACTTC	CASSPVVATARETQYF
TRBV7-2	TRBJ2-7	NA	11	few	TGTGCCAGCAGCTTAGGGCGGGAGCAGTACTTC	CASSLGREQYF
TRBV28	TRBJ2-2	NA	14	NA	TGTGCCAGCAGTCTCTCCTCGGGCACCGGGGAGCTGTTTTTT	CASSLSSGTGELFF
TRBV6-6	TRBJ2-2	NA	16	NA	TGTGCCAGCAGCAACCAACAGGGCATGAGCACCGGGGAGCTGTTTTTT	CASSNQQGMSTGELFF
TRBV4-1	TRBJ1-2	TRBD1	15	NA	TGCGCCAGCAGCCAAGATAACAGGGGGACGCGAGGCTACACCTTC	CASSQDNRGTRGYTF
TRBV19	TRBJ2-3	NA	14	NA	TGTGCCAGTAGCCCCGGACTCTACACAGATACGCAGTATTTT	CASSPGLYTDTQYF